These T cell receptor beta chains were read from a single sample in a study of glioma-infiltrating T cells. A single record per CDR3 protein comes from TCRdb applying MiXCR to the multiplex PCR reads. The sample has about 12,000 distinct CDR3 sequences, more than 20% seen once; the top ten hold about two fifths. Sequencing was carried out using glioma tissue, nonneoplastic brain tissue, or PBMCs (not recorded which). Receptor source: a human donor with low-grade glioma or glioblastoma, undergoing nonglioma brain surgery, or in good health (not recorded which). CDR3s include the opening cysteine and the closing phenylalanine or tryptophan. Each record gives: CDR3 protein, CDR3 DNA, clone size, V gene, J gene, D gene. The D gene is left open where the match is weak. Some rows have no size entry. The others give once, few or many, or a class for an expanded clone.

cdr3_aa: CASSRQGEGYTF
cdr3_nt: TGTGCCAGCAGCCGACAGGGGGAAGGCTACACCTTC
clone_size: few
v_call: TRBV12-3/TRBV12-4
j_call: TRBJ1-2
d_call: TRBD1

cdr3_aa: CASSILQGDNEKLFF
cdr3_nt: TGTGCCAGTAGTATTCTCCAGGGGGATAATGAAAAACTGTTTTTT
clone_size: many
v_call: TRBV19
j_call: TRBJ1-4
d_call: TRBD1

cdr3_aa: CASSPGPSGWEQYF
cdr3_nt: TGTGCCAGCAGCCCCGGGCCCTCGGGTTGGGAGCAGTACTTC
clone_size: -
v_call: TRBV3-1
j_call: TRBJ2-7
d_call: -

cdr3_aa: CAISPFTFTDTQYF
cdr3_nt: TGTGCCATCAGTCCTTTTACCTTCACAGATACGCAGTATTTT
clone_size: -
v_call: TRBV10-3
j_call: TRBJ2-3
d_call: -

cdr3_aa: CATSDATDTQYF
cdr3_nt: TGTGCCACCAGTGACGCCACAGATACGCAGTATTTT
clone_size: medium-sized
v_call: TRBV24-1
j_call: TRBJ2-3
d_call: -

cdr3_aa: CASSPSRIKVYGYTF
cdr3_nt: TGTGCCAGCAGTCCCTCGCGGATTAAAGTATATGGCTACACCTTC
clone_size: many
v_call: TRBV27
j_call: TRBJ1-2
d_call: -

cdr3_aa: CASRSLASTDTQYF
cdr3_nt: TGTGCCAGCAGGTCCTTAGCTAGCACAGATACGCAGTATTTT
clone_size: -
v_call: TRBV7-2
j_call: TRBJ2-3
d_call: -

cdr3_aa: CASKLAGRSDTQYF
cdr3_nt: TGTGCCAGCAAACTAGCGGGACGTTCGGATACGCAGTATTTT
clone_size: -
v_call: TRBV5-6
j_call: TRBJ2-3
d_call: TRBD2

cdr3_aa: CSAMNSAGPYEQYF
cdr3_nt: TGCAGTGCTATGAATTCTGCGGGGCCCTACGAGCAGTACTTC
clone_size: many
v_call: TRBV20-1
j_call: TRBJ2-7
d_call: -

cdr3_aa: CASRSSGPSTDTQYF
cdr3_nt: TGTGCCAGCAGGAGTAGCGGGCCTAGCACAGATACGCAGTATTTT
clone_size: few
v_call: TRBV3-1
j_call: TRBJ2-3
d_call: TRBD2

cdr3_aa: CAWSGLLFGYTF
cdr3_nt: TGTGCCTGGAGTGGATTACTTTTCGGCTACACCTTC
clone_size: -
v_call: TRBV30
j_call: TRBJ1-2
d_call: -

cdr3_aa: CATSVDSYYNEQFF
cdr3_nt: TGTGCCACCAGTGTCGACAGTTACTACAATGAGCAGTTCTTC
clone_size: many
v_call: TRBV24-1
j_call: TRBJ2-1
d_call: -

cdr3_aa: CASSWDRVADTQYF
cdr3_nt: TGTGCCAGCAGTTGGGACAGGGTAGCAGATACGCAGTATTTT
clone_size: -
v_call: TRBV6-2/TRBV6-3
j_call: TRBJ2-3
d_call: TRBD1

cdr3_aa: CASSFAGYGYTF
cdr3_nt: TGTGCCAGCAGCTTCGCAGGATATGGCTACACCTTC
clone_size: many
v_call: TRBV7-9
j_call: TRBJ1-2
d_call: -

cdr3_aa: CSVDPAGARDTQYF
cdr3_nt: TGCAGCGTCGATCCAGCGGGAGCAAGAGATACGCAGTATTTT
clone_size: -
v_call: TRBV29-1
j_call: TRBJ2-3
d_call: TRBD2

cdr3_aa: CASSATGIRSYNEQFF
cdr3_nt: TGTGCCAGCAGCGCCACCGGGATAAGGAGCTACAATGAGCAGTTCTTC
clone_size: -
v_call: TRBV7-9
j_call: TRBJ2-1
d_call: -

cdr3_aa: CASSPKLAGGGEQYF
cdr3_nt: TGTGCCAGCAGTCCGAAACTAGCGGGAGGTGGAGAGCAGTACTTC
clone_size: medium-sized
v_call: TRBV27
j_call: TRBJ2-7
d_call: TRBD2

cdr3_aa: CASSKPSGSNTGELFF
cdr3_nt: TGTGCCAGCAGTAAACCTAGCGGGAGTAACACCGGGGAGCTGTTTTTT
clone_size: -
v_call: TRBV6-4
j_call: TRBJ2-2
d_call: TRBD2

cdr3_aa: CASSIGTSGYEQYF
cdr3_nt: TGTGCCAGCAGCATAGGGACTAGCGGATACGAGCAGTACTTC
clone_size: medium-sized
v_call: TRBV11-2
j_call: TRBJ2-7
d_call: TRBD2

cdr3_aa: CSAPTLFLAEGEEGSYNEQFF
cdr3_nt: TGCAGTGCTCCTACCCTTTTTCTAGCGGAAGGAGAGGAGGGCTCCTACAATGAGCAGTTCTTC
clone_size: many
v_call: TRBV20-1
j_call: TRBJ2-1
d_call: TRBD2

cdr3_aa: CASSFSGSGETQYF
cdr3_nt: TGTGCCAGCAGCTTTAGCGGGAGTGGCGAGACCCAGTACTTC
clone_size: -
v_call: TRBV7-2
j_call: TRBJ2-5
d_call: TRBD2

cdr3_aa: CASTLGLQPGYEQYF
cdr3_nt: TGTGCCAGCACCCTGGGGCTCCAGCCTGGCTACGAGCAGTACTTC
clone_size: few
v_call: TRBV6-1
j_call: TRBJ2-7
d_call: -

cdr3_aa: CATQLGRQETQYF
cdr3_nt: TGTGCCACCCAGCTTGGCCGCCAAGAGACCCAGTACTTC
clone_size: many
v_call: TRBV27
j_call: TRBJ2-5
d_call: -

cdr3_aa: CASSFYLADQITDTQYF
cdr3_nt: TGCGCCAGCAGCTTCTACCTAGCGGACCAAATCACAGATACGCAGTATTTT
clone_size: -
v_call: TRBV5-1
j_call: TRBJ2-3
d_call: TRBD2

cdr3_aa: CASSIPDATEAFF
cdr3_nt: TGTGCCAGTAGTATCCCGGATGCCACTGAAGCTTTCTTT
clone_size: -
v_call: TRBV19
j_call: TRBJ1-1
d_call: -

cdr3_aa: CASSEGISTDTQYF
cdr3_nt: TGCGCCAGCAGTGAGGGCATAAGCACAGATACGCAGTATTTT
clone_size: -
v_call: TRBV10-2
j_call: TRBJ2-3
d_call: -

cdr3_aa: CASRPSGSYEQYF
cdr3_nt: TGTGCCAGCAGGCCTAGCGGGAGCTACGAGCAGTACTTC
clone_size: many
v_call: TRBV25-1
j_call: TRBJ2-7
d_call: TRBD2

cdr3_aa: CASSFDTGNEQYF
cdr3_nt: TGTGCCAGCAGCTTCGACACGGGAAACGAGCAGTACTTC
clone_size: -
v_call: TRBV7-2
j_call: TRBJ2-7
d_call: -

cdr3_aa: CASSLERADTQYF
cdr3_nt: TGTGCCAGCAGCTTAGAGAGGGCAGATACGCAGTATTTT
clone_size: -
v_call: TRBV11-2
j_call: TRBJ2-3
d_call: -